One sample yielded the 8 T cell receptor beta chains listed below, sequenced in a study of Ad26.COV2.S vaccination and SARS-CoV-2 variants. Sequencing was performed with immunoSEQ multiplex PCR; in TCRdb, only in-frame clones are kept and a portion is missing. The sample has roughly 420,000 clones, 88% seen once; the top ten hold 3.6%. Treatment here: roughly 20 received Ad26.COV2.S at low or high dose, single or two shots; roughly five received placebo; per-sample allocation not given. The study sampled participants on day 63 after the first vaccine or placebo injection. The sequencing here drew on peripheral blood, taken in a trial of Ad26.COV2.S vaccine versus placebo. Receptor source: a person between 18 and 59 years old who received the Ad26.COV2.S COVID-19 vaccine or a placebo.

This clone has only a few counts. The chain carries TRBV6-2 or TRBV6-3 and TRBJ2-7; D may be TRBD1 (6 bases). Germline CDR1 is MNHEY and CDR2 is SVGEGT. V gave up 4 bases and J gave up 6 bases, with 19 bases separating them. The CDR3 consists of 15 residues. The CDR3 sequence: CASSSAFGRGGEQYF. In DNA, the CDR3 is TGTGCCAGCAGTTCCGCGTTTGGTCGAGGGGGCGAGCAGTACTTC.

The J gene is TRBJ1-2, the V gene TRBV28; no definite D call. V was pared by 2 bases and J by 6 bases, with 13 bases between. The CDR3 has 14 amino acids. In germline, CDR1 is MDHEN, CDR2 SYDVKM. The CDR3 protein is CASSLHSLMDGYTF. In DNA, the CDR3 is TGTGCCAGCAGTTTACACAGTCTAATGGATGGCTACACCTTC.

J is TRBJ1-2 and V is TRBV19, with TRBD1 as a possible D gene (6 bases). CDR3 size: 13 residues. Germline assignment: CDR1 LNHDA and CDR2 SQIVND (reference sequence). Between the trimmed V and J ends, which lost 3 bases and 5 bases, there was a span of 10 bases. Here the CDR3 DNA reads TGTGCCAGTAGTATCGGGACATTATATGGCTACACCTTC. Protein product: CASSIGTLYGYTF.

This clone showed up just once. V is TRBV7-2 and J is TRBJ2-7; D remains ambiguous. The V gene lost 2 bases and the J gene lost 2 bases, with 10 bases spanning the gap. The V gene's germline CDR1 is SGHTA and CDR2 FQGNSA. The CDR3 is 14 residues long. The CDR3 nucleotides are TGTGCCAGCAGCTTAAACGACGGACCCTACGAGCAGTACTTC. Encoded protein: CASSLNDGPYEQYF. The variable domain in full, completed from reference TRBV7-2 and TRBJ2-7, reads GAGVSQSPSNKVTEKGKDVELRCDPISGHTALYWYRQSLGQGLEFLIYFQGNSAPDKSGLPSDRFSAERTGGSVSTLTIQRTQQEDSAVYLCASSLNDGPYEQYFGPGTRLTVT.

This clone was found a few times. The chain recombines TRBV30 with TRBJ2-6; D not resolved. The V gene's germline CDR1 is GTSNPN and CDR2 SVGIG (reference sequence). This CDR3 comprises 13 residues. Trimming left V 0 bases short and J 0 bases short, with 0 bases between. The CDR3 loop reads CAWSVSGANVLTF. In DNA, the CDR3 is TGTGCCTGGAGTGTCTCTGGGGCCAACGTCCTGACTTTC.

The gene calls are TRBV21-1 and TRBJ1-1; the table's D gene call, TRBD1, was not cross checked with the DNA. TRBV21-1 is shown as a pseudogene. The CDR3 extends over 15 amino acids. CDR3 amino acids: CASSKGRQRNTEAFF. The CDR3 DNA follows: TGTGCCAGCAGCAAAGGACGACAGAGGAACACTGAAGCTTTCTTT.

V and J are TRBV23-1 and TRBJ2-3; D is perhaps TRBD2 (5 bases). TRBV23-1 is filed as an ORF, its function uncertain. CDR3 length equals 16 residues. Trimming left V 6 bases short and J 1 base short, with 17 bases between. The CDR3 loop reads CASSLNRRRGTDTQYF. DNA of the CDR3: TGCGCCAGCAGCCTCAATCGAAGGCGGGGCACAGATACGCAGTATTTT.

V gene TRBV19 combines with J gene TRBJ1-5; D is undetermined. Germline V gives CDR1 LNHDA, CDR2 SQIVND (reference sequence). This CDR3 has 13 residues. V was trimmed by 11 bases and J by 6 bases, leaving 17 bases between them. CDR3 protein: CAANEGNGQPQHF. The CDR3 coding sequence is TGTGCCGCAAACGAGGGTAACGGTCAGCCCCAGCATTTT.